These 6 T cell receptor beta chains were all obtained from the same sample, sequenced in a study of CD8+CD57+ T cells in acquired aplastic anemia (dated by TCRdb to 2017 to 2018). The data were produced on an Illumina HiSeq 2000. Profiling of TCR beta VDJ combinations and CDR3 sequences used genomic DNA as the template. The public reads were run again by TCRdb, first through fastp at Q25 and then through MiXCR, and only productive beta chains were kept. A single entry per CDR3 protein holds the most common genes and DNA from its merged rows. The sample profile shows some 200,000 distinct CDR3 sequences; around 49% of them were found once. Nearly 20% of the sample is in the top ten clones. Patients chosen for sequencing had shown expansion of CD8+CD57+ cells by flow cytometry. Sequencing was carried out using sorted CD4+, CD8+, or CD8+CD57+ T cells (not recorded which) from PBMCs. These receptor sequences come from a human donor with aplastic anemia.

This clonotype showed up just a few times. The genes are TRBV5-1 and TRBJ2-3; the match to TRBD1 covers 7 bases. J lost 1 base, V lost 4 bases, and 9 bases had no gene match. Germline values: CDR1 SGHRS, CDR2 YFSETQ. The CDR3 consists of 16 residues. This CDR3 is CASSQYGTDGTDTQYF. CDR3 coding DNA: TGCGCCAGCAGCCAGTACGGGACAGATGGCACAGATACGCAGTATTTT. Filled out from reference TRBV5-1 and TRBJ2-3, the complete variable domain reads KAGVTQTPRYLIKTRGQQVTLSCSPISGHRSVSWYQQTPGQGLQFLFEYFSETQRNKGNFPGRFSGRQFSNSRSEMNVSTLELGDSALYLCASSQYGTDGTDTQYFGPGTRLTVL.

This clonotype was counted many times. The V gene is TRBV5-1, the J gene TRBJ1-2; D not resolved. The ends were cut back, 0 bases at V and 2 bases at J, with 11 bases in the middle. Germline CDR1 reads SGHRS; CDR2 reads YFSETQ. The CDR3 length is 15 residues. CDR3 coding DNA: TGCGCCAGCAGCTTGGAAGCAGCTAAGAACTATGGCTACACCTTC. Translated, it gives CASSLEAAKNYGYTF.

The chain is built from TRBV6-5 and TRBJ2-3, with D perhaps TRBD1 (5 bases). In germline, CDR1 is MNHEY, CDR2 SVGAGI. The V end lost 6 bases, the J end lost 2 bases, and 9 bases lay between the germline ends. The CDR3 contains 13 residues. CDR3 sequence reads: CASRGPNTDTQYF. The CDR3 coding sequence is TGTGCCAGCAGGGGGCCGAACACAGATACGCAGTATTTT.

In its sample, this clonotype was seen many times. This chain joins TRBV6-5 and TRBJ2-3, with TRBD2 identical over 10 bases. The V and J ends lost 4 bases and 4 bases, in that order; junction bases with no gene match: 2. CDR1 and CDR2 from the germline V gene are MNHEY and SVGAGI. This CDR3 comprises 14 residues. The CDR3 DNA reads TGTGCCAGCAGTTTAAGCGGGGGGGCAGATACGCAGTATTTT. It encodes CASSLSGGADTQYF.

This clonotype was observed a handful of times. CDR3 in amino acids: CASSLAGGLVSETQYF. In DNA, the CDR3 is TGTGCCAGCAGCTTAGCGGGGGGACTAGTCTCTGAGACCCAGTACTTC. The chain employs TRBV11-1 and TRBJ2-5; the match to TRBD2 covers 8 bases. The CDR3 length is 16 residues. CDR1 and CDR2 from the germline V gene are SGHAT and FQDESV (reference sequence). Trimming took 0 bases from V and 5 from J; bases not matched to a gene: 8. The entire variable domain, with the rest obtained from reference TRBV11-1 and TRBJ2-5, is as follows: EAEVAQSPRYKITEKSQAVAFWCDPISGHATLYWYRQILGQGPELLVQFQDESVVDDSQLPKDRFSAERLKGVDSTLKIQPAELGDSAMYLCASSLAGGLVSETQYFGPGTRLLVL.

This chain links TRBV7-2 with TRBJ2-5; D may be TRBD2 (7 bases). Trimming pared 3 bases from V and 13 bases from J, leaving 15 bases between. This CDR3 comprises 12 residues. CDR1 and CDR2 (germline): SGHTA, FQGNSA. The CDR3 bases are TGTGCCAGCAGCTTTAGGGGGGGTTCTATGTACTTC. Encoded protein: CASSFRGGSMYF.